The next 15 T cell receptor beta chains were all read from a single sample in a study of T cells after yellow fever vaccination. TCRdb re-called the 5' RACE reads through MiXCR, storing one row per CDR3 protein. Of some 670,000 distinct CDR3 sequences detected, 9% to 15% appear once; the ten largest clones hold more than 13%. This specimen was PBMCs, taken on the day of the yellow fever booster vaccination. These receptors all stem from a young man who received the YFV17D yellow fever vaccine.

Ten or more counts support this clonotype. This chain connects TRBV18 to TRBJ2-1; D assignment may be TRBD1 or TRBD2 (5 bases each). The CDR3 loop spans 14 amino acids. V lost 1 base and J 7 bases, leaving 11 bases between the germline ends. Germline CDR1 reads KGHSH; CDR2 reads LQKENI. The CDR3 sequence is CASSPQGTWNEQFF. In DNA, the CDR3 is TGTGCCAGCTCACCACAGGGGACCTGGAATGAGCAGTTCTTC.

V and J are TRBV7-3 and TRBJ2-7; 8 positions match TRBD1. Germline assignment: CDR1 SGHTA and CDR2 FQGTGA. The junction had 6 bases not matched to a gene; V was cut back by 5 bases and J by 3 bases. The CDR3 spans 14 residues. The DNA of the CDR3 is TGTGCCAGCAGCACACAGGGGGAGTTCTACGAGCAGTACTTC. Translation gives CASSTQGEFYEQYF.

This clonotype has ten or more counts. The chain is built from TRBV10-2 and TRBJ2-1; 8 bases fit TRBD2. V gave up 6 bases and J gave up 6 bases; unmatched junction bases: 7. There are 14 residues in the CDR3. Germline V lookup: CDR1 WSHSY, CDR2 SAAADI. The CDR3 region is CASRLAGGVNEQFF. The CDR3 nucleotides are TGCGCCAGCAGGTTGGCGGGAGGCGTCAATGAGCAGTTCTTC.

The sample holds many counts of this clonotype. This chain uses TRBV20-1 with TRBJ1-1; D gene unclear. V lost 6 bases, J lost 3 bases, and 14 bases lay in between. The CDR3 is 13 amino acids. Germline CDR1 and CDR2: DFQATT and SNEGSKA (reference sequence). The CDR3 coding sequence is TGCAGTGCAGCAAGCGGAATCGACACTGAAGCTTTCTTT. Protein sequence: CSAASGIDTEAFF.

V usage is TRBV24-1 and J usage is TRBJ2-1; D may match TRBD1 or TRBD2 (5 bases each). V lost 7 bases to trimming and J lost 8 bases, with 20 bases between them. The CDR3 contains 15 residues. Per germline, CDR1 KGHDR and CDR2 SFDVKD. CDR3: CATRPGPPGMDEQFF. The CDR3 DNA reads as TGTGCCACCAGACCGGGACCCCCGGGCATGGATGAGCAGTTCTTC.

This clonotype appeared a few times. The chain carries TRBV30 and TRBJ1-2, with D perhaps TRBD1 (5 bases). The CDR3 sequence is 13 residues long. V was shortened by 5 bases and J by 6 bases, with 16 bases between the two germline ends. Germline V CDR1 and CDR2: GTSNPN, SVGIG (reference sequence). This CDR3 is CAWGADKENGYTF. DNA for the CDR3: TGTGCCTGGGGGGCCGACAAGGAGAATGGCTACACCTTC. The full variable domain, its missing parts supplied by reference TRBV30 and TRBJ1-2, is SQTIHQWPATLVQPVGSPLSLECTVEGTSNPNLYWYRQAAGRGLQLLFYSVGIGQISSEVPQNLSASRPQDRQFILSSKKLLLSDSGFYLCAWGADKENGYTFGSGTRLTVV.

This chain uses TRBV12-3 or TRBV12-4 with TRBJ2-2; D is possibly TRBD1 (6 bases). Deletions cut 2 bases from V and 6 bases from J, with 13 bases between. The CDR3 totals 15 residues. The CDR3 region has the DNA TGTGCCAGCAGTTTAAACCCAGGGGCCCCCGGGGAGCTGTTTTTT. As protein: CASSLNPGAPGELFF.

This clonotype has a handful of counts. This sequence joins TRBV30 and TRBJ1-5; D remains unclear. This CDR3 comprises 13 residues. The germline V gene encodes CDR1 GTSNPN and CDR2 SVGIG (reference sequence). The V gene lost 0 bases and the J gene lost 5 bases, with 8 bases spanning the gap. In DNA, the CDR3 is TGTGCCTGGAGTGTAGAGGGCGATCAGCCCCAGCATTTT. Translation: CAWSVEGDQPQHF.

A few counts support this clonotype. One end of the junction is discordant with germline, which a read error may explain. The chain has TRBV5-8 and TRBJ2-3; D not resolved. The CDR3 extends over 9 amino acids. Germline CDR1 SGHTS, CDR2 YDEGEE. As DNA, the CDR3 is TGTGCCAGCACAAATACGCAGTATTTT. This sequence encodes CASTNTQYF.

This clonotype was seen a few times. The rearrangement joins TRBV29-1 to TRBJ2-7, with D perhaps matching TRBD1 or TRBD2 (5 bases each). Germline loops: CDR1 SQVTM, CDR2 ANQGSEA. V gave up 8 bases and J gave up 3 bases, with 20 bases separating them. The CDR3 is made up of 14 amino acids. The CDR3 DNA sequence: TGCAGCCAATACGGGACGGCGGAGTACTACGAGCAGTACTTC. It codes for CSQYGTAEYYEQYF.

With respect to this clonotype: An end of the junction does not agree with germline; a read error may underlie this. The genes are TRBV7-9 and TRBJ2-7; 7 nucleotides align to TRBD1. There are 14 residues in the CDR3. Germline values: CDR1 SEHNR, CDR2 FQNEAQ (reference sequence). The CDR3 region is CASSPGTDLYGQYF. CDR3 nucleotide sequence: TGTGCCAGCAGCCCCGGGACAGACCTCTACGGGCAGTACTTC.

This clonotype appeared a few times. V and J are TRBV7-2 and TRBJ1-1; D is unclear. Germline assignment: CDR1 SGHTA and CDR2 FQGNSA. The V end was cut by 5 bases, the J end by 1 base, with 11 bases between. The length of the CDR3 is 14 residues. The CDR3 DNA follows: TGTGCCAGCAGCCCTTCGATCAGGAACACTGAAGCTTTCTTT. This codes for CASSPSIRNTEAFF.

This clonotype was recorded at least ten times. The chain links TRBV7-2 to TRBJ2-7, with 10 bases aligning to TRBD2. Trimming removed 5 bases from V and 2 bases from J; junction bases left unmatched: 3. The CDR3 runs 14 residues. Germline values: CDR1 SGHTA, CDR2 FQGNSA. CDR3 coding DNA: TGTGCCAGCAGCCGGACTAGCGGCACCTACGAGCAGTACTTC. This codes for CASSRTSGTYEQYF.

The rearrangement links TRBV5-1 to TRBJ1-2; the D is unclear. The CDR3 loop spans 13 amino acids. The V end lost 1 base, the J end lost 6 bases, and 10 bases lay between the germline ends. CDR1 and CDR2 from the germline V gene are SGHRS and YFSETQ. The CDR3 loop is CASSLREGDGYTF. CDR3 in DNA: TGCGCCAGCAGCTTGCGAGAGGGTGATGGCTACACCTTC.

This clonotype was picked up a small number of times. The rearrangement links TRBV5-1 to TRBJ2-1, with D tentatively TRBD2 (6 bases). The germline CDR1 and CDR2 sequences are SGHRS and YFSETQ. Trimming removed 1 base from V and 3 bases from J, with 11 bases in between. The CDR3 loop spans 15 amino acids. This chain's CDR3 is CASSLTGSGYNEQFF. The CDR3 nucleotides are TGCGCCAGCAGCTTGACAGGTAGCGGCTACAATGAGCAGTTCTTC.